This note documents a single T cell receptor beta chain sequence. Trimming removed 7 bases at V and 1 base at J, with 10 bases between. The CDR3 runs to 13 residues. In germline, CDR1 is MNHEY, CDR2 SVGAGI. These data come from a study of blood T cell repertoires in COVID-19. About the study: The study drew acute and convalescent COVID-19 samples from the United States, Italy and Spain. T cells, B-cell-depleted T cells, or PBMCs supplied cDNA or gDNA.

As originally analysed: Reference gene primer amplification gave estimated nucleated cell counts. This table comes from immunoSEQ multiplex PCR, and its TCRdb copy is limited to in-frame clones, with some not included. The V and J calls and clone size were taken over from that table, and D and trimming were inferred from the DNA. The data contain under 300,000 clones, around 82% of them singletons. This chain links TRBV6-5 with TRBJ1-1; D might be TRBD1 (6 bases). The sequence came from a woman of 80 years or more with active or convalescent COVID-19. Sequencing was done on a sample of peripheral blood. In DNA form, the CDR3 reads TGTGCCAGCATCGTGGGACAGAACACTGAAGCTTTCTTT. Translating gives CASIVGQNTEAFF.